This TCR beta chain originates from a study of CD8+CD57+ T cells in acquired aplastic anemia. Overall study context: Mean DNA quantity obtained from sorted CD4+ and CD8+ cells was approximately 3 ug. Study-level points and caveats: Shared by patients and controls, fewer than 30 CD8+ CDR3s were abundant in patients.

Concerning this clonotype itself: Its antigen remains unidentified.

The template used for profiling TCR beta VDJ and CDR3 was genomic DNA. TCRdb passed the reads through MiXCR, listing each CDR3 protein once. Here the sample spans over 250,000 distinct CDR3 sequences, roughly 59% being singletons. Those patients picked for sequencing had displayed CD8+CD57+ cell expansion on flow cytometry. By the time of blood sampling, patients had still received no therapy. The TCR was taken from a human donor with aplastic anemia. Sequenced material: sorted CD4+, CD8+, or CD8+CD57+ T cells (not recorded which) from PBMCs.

The CDR3 sequence is CASSPQGANYGYTF. The CDR3 DNA reads as TGTGCCAGCAGTCCACAGGGGGCGAACTATGGCTACACCTTC. The chain recombines TRBV6-1 with TRBJ1-2; 9 positions match TRBD1. The CDR3 consists of 14 residues. In germline, CDR1 is MNHNS, CDR2 SASEGT. Unmatched junction bases numbered 3, after V lost 5 bases and J lost 2 bases.